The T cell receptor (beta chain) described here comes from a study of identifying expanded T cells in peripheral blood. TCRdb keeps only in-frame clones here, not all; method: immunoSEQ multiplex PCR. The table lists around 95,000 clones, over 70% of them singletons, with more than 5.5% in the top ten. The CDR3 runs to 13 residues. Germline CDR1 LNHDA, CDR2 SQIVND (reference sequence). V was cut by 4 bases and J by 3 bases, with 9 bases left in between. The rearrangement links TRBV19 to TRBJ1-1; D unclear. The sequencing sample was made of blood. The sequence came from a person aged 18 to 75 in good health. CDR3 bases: TGTGCCAGTAGTAGTCGTGGGGACACTGAAGCTTTCTTT. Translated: CASSSRGDTEAFF.